This T cell receptor beta chain was found in a study of blood T cell repertoires in COVID-19 (dated by TCRdb to 2018 to 2020). Study-wide context: Collaborator samples came from the United States, Italy and Spain and covered acute and convalescent phases of COVID-19. The material from the prospective study consisted of cDNA or gDNA derived from T cells, B-cell-depleted T cells, or PBMCs. Deeply sampled blood TCRbeta repertoires from subjects exposed to, actively infected with, or recovered from COVID-19 were included in the dataset. A freely available public database, intended as a resource for researchers studying the immune response to SARS-CoV-2, is where the repertoires were released. Samples came from the ongoing ImmuneRACE study (first 160 participants) plus 1,254 subjects from 6 global collaborators. Sample metadata almost always included a de-identified subject ID, COVID-19 status, age in years and sex. Where available, HLA class I and class II types were obtained from metadata supplied by the sample provider rather than from assay-based typing. The study at large found these results: How much clinical and demographic metadata was included differed by source and by participant, and the metadata was provided uncurated.

Concerning this clone: The antigen it recognizes is unknown. No quality values exist for individual bases; no much larger clone is one base distant.

TCRbeta CDR3 regions were amplified from genomic DNA using the immunoSEQ Assay, a bias-controlled multiplex PCR. Per the authors' processing: Nucleated cell counts per sample were estimated from amplification of reference gene primers within the assay. Sequence reads were collapsed and filtered to measure the absolute abundance of every unique TCRbeta CDR3 rearrangement. For each sample, productive Simpson clonality was calculated as the square root of Simpson's diversity index over productive rearrangements. TCRdb's version of the immuneACCESS table is confined to in-frame rearrangements and falls short of the full clone set. An unresolved V gene accounts for under half of the shortfall where checked; the remainder is of unknown origin. V, J and clone size were drawn from that table, and D and trimming were deduced from the DNA. This sample holds fewer than 110,000 clones; over 75% were observed only once. Jointly, the top ten make up 6.2% of the sample.

Whole blood was collected in K2EDTA tubes by collaborating institutions according to the institutions' own protocols. For TCRbeta analysis, collaborators shipped samples as frozen whole blood, isolated PBMCs, or DNA extracted from either of those sample types. The TCR originated in a human donor in a cohort sampled during active COVID-19. The sample comprised peripheral blood.

At the DNA level, the sequence is TGTGCCAGCAGCCAGAGCGTAGAGACCCAGTACTTC. It specifies CASSQSVETQYF. The chain is made from TRBV3-1 (or the pseudogene TRBV3-2) and TRBJ2-5; the D gene cannot be named for sure. The CDR3 numbers 12 residues from cysteine through phenylalanine. The only DNA kept is the CDR3, 36 bases in frame from the first base. For CDR1 and CDR2, the germline V gene (reference sequence) lists LGHDT and YNNKEL. V loses 3 bases, J loses 4 bases, and the germline ends lie 6 bases apart.